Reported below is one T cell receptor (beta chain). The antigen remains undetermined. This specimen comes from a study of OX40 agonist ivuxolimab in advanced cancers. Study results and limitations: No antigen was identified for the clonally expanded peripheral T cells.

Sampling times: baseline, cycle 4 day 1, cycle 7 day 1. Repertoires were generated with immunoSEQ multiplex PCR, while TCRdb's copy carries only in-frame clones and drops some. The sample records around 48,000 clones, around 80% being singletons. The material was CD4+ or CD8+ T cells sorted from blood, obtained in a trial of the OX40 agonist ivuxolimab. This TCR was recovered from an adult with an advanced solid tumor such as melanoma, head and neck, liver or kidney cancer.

The CDR3 DNA follows: TGTGCCATCTCGCGGGGGGCCCAAGAGACCCAGTACTTC. It translates to CAISRGAQETQYF. The V and J genes are TRBV10-3 and TRBJ2-5; 8 nucleotides align to TRBD2. The length of the CDR3 is 13 residues. Trimming took 8 bases from V and 1 from J; bases not matched to a gene: 3. CDR1 is ENHRY, CDR2 SYGVKD, per germline.